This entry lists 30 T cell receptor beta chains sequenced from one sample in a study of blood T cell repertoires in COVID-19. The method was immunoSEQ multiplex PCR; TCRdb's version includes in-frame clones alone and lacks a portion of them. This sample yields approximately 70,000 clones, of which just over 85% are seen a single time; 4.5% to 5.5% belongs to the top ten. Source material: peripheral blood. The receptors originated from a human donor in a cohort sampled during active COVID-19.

The chain's CDR3 is CASTLDLEGEAFF. The CDR3 coding sequence is TGTGCCAGCACCTTGGACCTAGAGGGTGAAGCTTTCTTT. The chain uses TRBV7-9 and TRBJ1-1; D gene ambiguous. The CDR3 loop spans 13 amino acids. Looked up from germline, CDR1 is SEHNR and CDR2 is FQNEAQ (reference sequence). V lost 7 bases to trimming and J lost 7 bases, with 16 bases between them.

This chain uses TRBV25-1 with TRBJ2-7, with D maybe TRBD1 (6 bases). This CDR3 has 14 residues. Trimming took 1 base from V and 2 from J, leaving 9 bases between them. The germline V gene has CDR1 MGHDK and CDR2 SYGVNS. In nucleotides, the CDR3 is TGTGCCAGCAGTGAATTGGACAGTACCTACGAGCAGTACTTC. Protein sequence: CASSELDSTYEQYF.

The CDR3 sequence: CASSESGGAGDTQYF. The DNA for the CDR3 is TGTGCCAGCAGTGAAAGCGGGGGGGCAGGAGATACGCAGTATTTT. The chain joins TRBV2 to TRBJ2-3, with 10 nucleotides matching TRBD2. Germline V gene data show CDR1 as SNHLY and CDR2 as FYNNEI. The V segment lost 2 bases and the J segment 5 bases; nucleotides outside the gene matches: 4. The CDR3 spans 15 residues.

CDR3 coding DNA: TGTGCCAGCAGTCCTTCGGTTGGTCAGCCCCAGCATTTT. This sequence encodes CASSPSVGQPQHF. This rearrangement joins TRBV12-3 or TRBV12-4 to TRBJ1-5; the D is unclear. V lost 5 bases and J lost 6, with 11 bases in between. The CDR3 has 13 amino acids.

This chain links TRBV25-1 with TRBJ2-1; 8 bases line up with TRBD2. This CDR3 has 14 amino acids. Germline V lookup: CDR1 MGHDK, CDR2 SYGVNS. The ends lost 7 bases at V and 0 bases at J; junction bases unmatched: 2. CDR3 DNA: TGTGCCAGCACCCGGGGGGGCTCCTACAATGAGCAGTTCTTC. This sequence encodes CASTRGGSYNEQFF.

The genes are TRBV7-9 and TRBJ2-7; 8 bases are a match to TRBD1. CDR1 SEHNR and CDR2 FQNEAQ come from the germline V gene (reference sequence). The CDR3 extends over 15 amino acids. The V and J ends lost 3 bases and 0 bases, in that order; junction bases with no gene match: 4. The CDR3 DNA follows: TGTGCCAGCAGCTTCTGGACAGGGAGCTCCTACGAGCAGTACTTC. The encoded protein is CASSFWTGSSYEQYF.

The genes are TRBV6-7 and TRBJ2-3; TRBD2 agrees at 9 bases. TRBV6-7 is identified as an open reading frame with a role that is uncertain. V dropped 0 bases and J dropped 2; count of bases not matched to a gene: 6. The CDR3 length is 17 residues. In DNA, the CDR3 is TGTGCCAGCAGTTACTCCCCAGCGGGAGGCCCCACAGATACGCAGTATTTT. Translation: CASSYSPAGGPTDTQYF.

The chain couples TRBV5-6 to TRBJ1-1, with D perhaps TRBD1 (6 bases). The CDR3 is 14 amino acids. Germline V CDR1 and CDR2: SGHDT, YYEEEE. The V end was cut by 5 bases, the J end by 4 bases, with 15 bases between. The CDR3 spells CASRYTGFGTEAFF. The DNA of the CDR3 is TGTGCCAGCAGGTATACAGGGTTTGGCACTGAAGCTTTCTTT.

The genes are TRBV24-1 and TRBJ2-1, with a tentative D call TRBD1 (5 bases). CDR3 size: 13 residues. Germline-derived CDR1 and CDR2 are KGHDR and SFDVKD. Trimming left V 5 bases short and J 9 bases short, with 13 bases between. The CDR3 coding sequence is TGTGCCACCAGTGTAAAACCTCAGGGTGAGCAGTTCTTC. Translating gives CATSVKPQGEQFF.

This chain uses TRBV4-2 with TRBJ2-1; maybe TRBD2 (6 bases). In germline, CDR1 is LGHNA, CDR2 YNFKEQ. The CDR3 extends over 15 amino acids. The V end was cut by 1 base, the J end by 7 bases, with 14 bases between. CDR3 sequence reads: CASSQVAGLLNEQFF. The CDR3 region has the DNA TGTGCCAGCAGCCAAGTTGCGGGGCTCTTAAATGAGCAGTTCTTC.

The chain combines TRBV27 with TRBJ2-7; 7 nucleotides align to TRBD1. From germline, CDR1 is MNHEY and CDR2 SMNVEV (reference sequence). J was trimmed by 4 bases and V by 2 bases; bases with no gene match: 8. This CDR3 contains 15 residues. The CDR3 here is CASSLRRTGGYEQYF. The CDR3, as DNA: TGTGCCAGCAGTTTACGCCGGACAGGCGGTTACGAGCAGTACTTC.

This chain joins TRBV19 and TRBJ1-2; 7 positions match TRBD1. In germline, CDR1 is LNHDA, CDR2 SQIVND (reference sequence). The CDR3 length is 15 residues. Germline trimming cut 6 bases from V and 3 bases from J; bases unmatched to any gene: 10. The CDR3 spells CASSQTGLVDYGYTF. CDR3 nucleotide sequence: TGTGCCAGTAGCCAGACAGGGCTGGTAGACTATGGCTACACCTTC.

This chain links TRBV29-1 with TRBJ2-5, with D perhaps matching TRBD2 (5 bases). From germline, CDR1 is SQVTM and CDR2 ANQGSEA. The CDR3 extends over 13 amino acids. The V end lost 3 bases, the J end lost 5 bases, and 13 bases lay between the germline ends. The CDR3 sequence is CSVETQPGETQYF. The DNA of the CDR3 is TGCAGCGTTGAGACCCAACCGGGGGAGACCCAGTACTTC.

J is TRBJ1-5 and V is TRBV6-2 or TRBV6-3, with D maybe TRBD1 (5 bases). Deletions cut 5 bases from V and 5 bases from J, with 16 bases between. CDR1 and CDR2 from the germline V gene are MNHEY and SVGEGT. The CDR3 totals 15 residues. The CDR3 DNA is TGTGCCAGCAGTCCCGCCCGGGGGGACGATCAGCCCCAGCATTTT. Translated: CASSPARGDDQPQHF.

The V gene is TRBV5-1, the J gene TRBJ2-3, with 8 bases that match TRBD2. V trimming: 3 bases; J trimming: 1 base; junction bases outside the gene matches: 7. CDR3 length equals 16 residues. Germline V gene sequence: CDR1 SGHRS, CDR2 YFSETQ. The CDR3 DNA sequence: TGCGCCAGCAGCTCGACCCGGGAGGGGGGCACAGATACGCAGTATTTT. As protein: CASSSTREGGTDTQYF.

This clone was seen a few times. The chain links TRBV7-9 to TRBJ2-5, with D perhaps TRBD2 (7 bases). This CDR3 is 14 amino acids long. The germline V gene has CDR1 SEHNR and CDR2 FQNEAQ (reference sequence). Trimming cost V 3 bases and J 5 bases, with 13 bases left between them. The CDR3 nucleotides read TGTGCCAGCAGCTTCGGGGGGCCGGGTGAGACCCAGTACTTC. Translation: CASSFGGPGETQYF.

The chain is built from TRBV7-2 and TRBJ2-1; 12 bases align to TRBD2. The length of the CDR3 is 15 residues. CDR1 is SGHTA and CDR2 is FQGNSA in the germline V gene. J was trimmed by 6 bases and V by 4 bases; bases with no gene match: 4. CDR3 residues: CASSSASGGANEQFF. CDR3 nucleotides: TGTGCCAGCAGCTCCGCTAGCGGGGGGGCCAATGAGCAGTTCTTC.

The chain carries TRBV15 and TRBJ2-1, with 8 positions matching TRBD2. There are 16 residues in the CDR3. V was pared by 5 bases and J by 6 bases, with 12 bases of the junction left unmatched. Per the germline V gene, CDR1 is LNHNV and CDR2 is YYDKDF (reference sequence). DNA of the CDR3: TGTGCCACCAGCCCAACCGCCGGGGGGGTAGGCAATGAGCAGTTCTTC. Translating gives CATSPTAGGVGNEQFF.

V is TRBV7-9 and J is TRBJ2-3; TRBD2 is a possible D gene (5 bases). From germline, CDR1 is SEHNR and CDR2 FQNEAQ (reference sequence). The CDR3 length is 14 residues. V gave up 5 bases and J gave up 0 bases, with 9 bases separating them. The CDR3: CASSLGVSTDTQYF. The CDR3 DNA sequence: TGTGCCAGCAGCCTGGGAGTTAGCACAGATACGCAGTATTTT.

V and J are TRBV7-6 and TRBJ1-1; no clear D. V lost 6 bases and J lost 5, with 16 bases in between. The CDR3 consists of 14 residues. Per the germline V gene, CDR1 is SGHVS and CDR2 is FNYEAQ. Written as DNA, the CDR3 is TGTGCCAGCAGATCCGACACCCTGGGTACTGAAGCTTTCTTT. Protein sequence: CASRSDTLGTEAFF. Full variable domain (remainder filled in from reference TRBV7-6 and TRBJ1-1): GAGVSQSPRYKVTKRGQDVALRCDPISGHVSLYWYRQALGQGPEFLTYFNYEAQQDKSGLPNDRFSAERPEGSISTLTIQRTEQRDSAMYRCASRSDTLGTEAFFGQGTRLTVV.

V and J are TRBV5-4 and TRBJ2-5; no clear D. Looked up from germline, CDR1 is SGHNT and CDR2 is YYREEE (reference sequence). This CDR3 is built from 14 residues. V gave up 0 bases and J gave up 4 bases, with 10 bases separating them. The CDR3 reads CASSLDPGPETQYF. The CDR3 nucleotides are TGTGCCAGCAGCTTGGATCCAGGCCCAGAGACCCAGTACTTC.

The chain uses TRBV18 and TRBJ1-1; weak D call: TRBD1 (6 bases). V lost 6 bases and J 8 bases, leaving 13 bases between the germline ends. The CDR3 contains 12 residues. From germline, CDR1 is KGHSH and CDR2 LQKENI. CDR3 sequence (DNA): TGTGCCAGCTCTGGACCGGACAGCGAAGCTTTCTTT. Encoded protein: CASSGPDSEAFF.

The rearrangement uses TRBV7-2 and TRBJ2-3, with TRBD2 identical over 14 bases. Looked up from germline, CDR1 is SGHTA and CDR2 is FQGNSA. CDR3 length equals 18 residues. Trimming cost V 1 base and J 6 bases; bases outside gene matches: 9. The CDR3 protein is CASSLEGTSGGLGDTQYF. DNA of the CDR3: TGTGCCAGCAGCTTAGAGGGGACTAGCGGGGGCCTAGGGGATACGCAGTATTTT.

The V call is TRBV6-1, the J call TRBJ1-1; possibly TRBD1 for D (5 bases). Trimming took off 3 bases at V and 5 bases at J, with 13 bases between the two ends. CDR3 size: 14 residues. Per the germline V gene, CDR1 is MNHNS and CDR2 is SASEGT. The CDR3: CASSEVRDLTEAFF. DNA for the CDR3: TGTGCCAGCAGTGAGGTCAGGGATTTGACTGAAGCTTTCTTT.

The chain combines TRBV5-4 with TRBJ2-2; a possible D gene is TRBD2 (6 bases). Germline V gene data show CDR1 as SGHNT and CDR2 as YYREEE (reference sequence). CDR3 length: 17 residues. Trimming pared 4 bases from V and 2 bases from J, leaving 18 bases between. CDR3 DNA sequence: TGTGCCAGCAGCCCTCCTCCGGGGGTAGGCAACACCGGGGAGCTGTTTTTT. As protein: CASSPPPGVGNTGELFF.

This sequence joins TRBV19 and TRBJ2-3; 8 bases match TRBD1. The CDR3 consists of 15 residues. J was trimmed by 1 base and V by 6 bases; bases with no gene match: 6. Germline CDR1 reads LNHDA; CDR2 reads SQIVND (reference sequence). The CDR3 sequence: CASRTTGAGTDTQYF. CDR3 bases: TGTGCCAGTAGAACGACAGGGGCTGGCACAGATACGCAGTATTTT.

The CDR3 DNA follows: TGCGCCAGCAGCCAGTCTAGTTCAGATACGCAGTATTTT. Translation: CASSQSSSDTQYF. This chain links TRBV4-3 with TRBJ2-3, with D hard to call. V dropped 3 bases and J dropped 4 bases, with 8 bases sitting between them. CDR1 is LGHNA, CDR2 YSLEER, per germline. The CDR3 runs to 13 residues.

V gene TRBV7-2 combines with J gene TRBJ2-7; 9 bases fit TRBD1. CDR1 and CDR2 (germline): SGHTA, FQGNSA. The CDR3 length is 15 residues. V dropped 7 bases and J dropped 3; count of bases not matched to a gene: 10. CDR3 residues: CASIDNPGQGYEQYF. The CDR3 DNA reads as TGTGCCAGCATCGATAACCCGGGACAGGGCTACGAGCAGTACTTC.

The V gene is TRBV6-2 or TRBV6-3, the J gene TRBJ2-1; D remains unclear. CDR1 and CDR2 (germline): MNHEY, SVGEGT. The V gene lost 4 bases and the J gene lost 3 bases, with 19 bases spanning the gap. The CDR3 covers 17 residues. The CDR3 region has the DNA TGTGCCAGCAGTTCTCACGACTCGGTCCCAAGCTACAATGAGCAGTTCTTC. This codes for CASSSHDSVPSYNEQFF.

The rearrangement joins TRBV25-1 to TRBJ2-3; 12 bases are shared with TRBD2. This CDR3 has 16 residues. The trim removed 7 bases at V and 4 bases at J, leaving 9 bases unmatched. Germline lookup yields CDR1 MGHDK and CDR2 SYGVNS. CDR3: CASTKTSGSGSDTQYF. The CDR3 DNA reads TGTGCCAGCACCAAGACTAGCGGGAGTGGCTCAGATACGCAGTATTTT.